The 26 T cell receptor beta chains below were found in one sample sequenced in a study of spatial heterogeneity in lung cancer (dated by TCRdb to the late 2010s). What the research found in general, with its limitations: The tumor nonsynonymous mutation count correlated with the number of expanded intratumoral alpha and beta TCRs.

What these receptors recognize is not known. Receptors were amplified or captured by 5' RACE. Instrument used: NextSeq 500. Using fastp trimming at Q25 and MiXCR clonotype assembly, TCRdb reanalyzed the public sequencing data and kept in-frame beta chains. Every entry covers one CDR3 protein and lists the most common genes and DNA from its rows. This sample has about 14,000 distinct CDR3 sequences in its table, and roughly 4.7% of those were observed once. About 16% of the sample is taken by the ten largest. Read against the paper, the sample's time point label means: sample taken at primary tumor resection. Specimen: lung tumor tissue, collected at surgery. These receptors all stem from a female donor with early-stage non-small cell lung cancer.

This clonotype has a handful of counts. For a library built for alpha chains, this beta chain is a stray read; little rests on its size. The rearrangement joins TRBV20-1 to TRBJ2-5, with D possibly matching TRBD2 (5 bases). V was trimmed by 6 bases and J by 0 bases, leaving 8 bases between them. Germline CDR1 is DFQATT and CDR2 is SNEGSKA (reference sequence). CDR3 length: 12 amino acids. The DNA of the CDR3 is TGCAGTGCCGACGGGAACCAAGAGACCCAGTACTTC. It is translated as CSADGNQETQYF.

This clonotype was recorded many times. This beta chain turned up in a library designed for alpha chains; as an off-target read, its abundance says little. This rearrangement joins TRBV29-1 to TRBJ2-1; 11 bases map to TRBD1. The CDR3 has 14 residues. CDR1 is SQVTM and CDR2 is ANQGSEA in the germline V gene. The J segment lost 4 bases and the V segment lost 4 bases, leaving 3 bases of the junction unmatched. The CDR3 is CSVAGTGGYNEQFF. CDR3 nucleotide sequence: TGCAGCGTTGCCGGGACAGGGGGTTACAATGAGCAGTTCTTC.

This clonotype occurred many times. Within a library made for alpha chains, this beta chain is off target, and its count is uninformative. The chain couples TRBV7-2 to TRBJ2-5, with D tentatively TRBD2 (5 bases). V was cut by 8 bases and J by 2 bases, with 12 bases left in between. CDR3 length: 13 residues. Germline assignment: CDR1 SGHTA and CDR2 FQGNSA. DNA of the CDR3: TGTGCCAGCTCACAGAGGGAGCAAGAGACCCAGTACTTC. Residues: CASSQREQETQYF.

As to this clonotype: For a library built for alpha chains, this beta chain is a stray read; little rests on its size. The chain employs TRBV14 and TRBJ2-3, with 10 nucleotides matching TRBD2. Germline V gene data show CDR1 as SGHDN and CDR2 as FVKESK. Trimming cost V 4 bases and J 6 bases; bases outside gene matches: 1. The CDR3 sequence is 13 residues long. CDR3 residues: CASSPGLADTQYF. In DNA, the CDR3 is TGTGCCAGCAGCCCGGGACTAGCGGATACGCAGTATTTT.

This clonotype was observed many times. As an off-target read in a library built for alpha chains, this beta chain has a frequency of little significance. The chain combines TRBV5-1 with TRBJ2-2, with 13 positions matching TRBD2. Trimming took 4 bases from V and 5 from J; bases not matched to a gene: 11. The CDR3 is made up of 18 amino acids. CDR1 and CDR2 (germline): SGHRS, YFSETQ. As DNA, the CDR3 is TGCGCCAGCAGCCGACTAGCGGGGGGCCCTGCGGGGACCGGGGAGCTGTTTTTT. It translates to CASSRLAGGPAGTGELFF.

This clonotype is categorized as medium-sized. This beta chain is a stray read from a library made for alpha chains; its abundance is not meaningful. The chain uses TRBV6-5 and TRBJ1-1; the D gene is possibly TRBD1 (5 bases). Germline CDR1 MNHEY, CDR2 SVGAGI. This CDR3 has 13 residues. V was clipped by 7 bases and J by 1 base, with 10 bases between them. As DNA, the CDR3 is TGTGCCAGCAACCTTGACAGGAACACTGAAGCTTTCTTT. Protein product: CASNLDRNTEAFF.

This clonotype was counted ten times or more. Within a library made for alpha chains, this beta chain is off target, and its count is uninformative. This chain connects TRBV12-3 or TRBV12-4 to TRBJ1-4; TRBD1 agrees at 7 bases. With 7 bases clipped from V and 6 bases from J, the junction kept 8 bases outside the gene matches. The CDR3 sequence is 14 residues long. The CDR3 sequence is CASIPGQSYEKLFF. CDR3 sequence (DNA): TGTGCCAGCATCCCGGGACAGTCGTATGAAAAACTGTTTTTT.

Details on this clonotype: In a library made to pick up alpha chains, this beta chain is a stray read with a size that means little. The CDR3 region has the DNA TGTGCCAGCAGTTACCGGGGGTATAGCAATCAGCCCCAGCATTTT. This gives the protein CASSYRGYSNQPQHF. This chain links TRBV6-2 or TRBV6-3 with TRBJ1-5; the D gene is possibly TRBD1 (5 bases). The ends were cut back, 2 bases at V and 0 bases at J, with 8 bases in the middle. The CDR3 covers 15 residues. Germline lookup yields CDR1 MNHEY and CDR2 SVGEGT.

At least ten counts were recorded for this clonotype. The library was designed around alpha chains, so this beta chain is a stray read whose abundance carries little weight. V gene TRBV7-8 combines with J gene TRBJ1-1; possibly TRBD1 for D (5 bases). Germline V gene sequence: CDR1 SGHVS, CDR2 FQNEAQ. V was pared by 3 bases and J by 4 bases, with 18 bases between. CDR3 size: 16 residues. In DNA form, the CDR3 reads TGTGCCAGCAGCTTTTTGATGCGGGGGGAGGGCACTGAAGCTTTCTTT. Its protein product is CASSFLMRGEGTEAFF.

Turning to this clonotype: A much larger clonotype is one base distant, so this may be a read error. This beta chain lies outside the target of a library built for alpha chains; its clone size means little. The V gene is TRBV2, the J gene TRBJ1-4; no clear D. The V gene lost 6 bases and the J gene lost 4 bases, with 12 bases spanning the gap. The CDR3 is 14 residues long. Germline V lookup: CDR1 SNHLY, CDR2 FYNNEI. The CDR3 DNA reads TGTGCCAGCAGGAAGGACGGCTATAATGAAAAACTGTTTTTT. This gives the protein CASRKDGYNEKLFF.

There are many counts of this clonotype. The library was built for alpha chains, so this beta chain is an off-target read and its size means little. V and J are TRBV29-1 and TRBJ2-5; a possible D gene is TRBD1 (6 bases). Germline values: CDR1 SQVTM, CDR2 ANQGSEA. V was shortened by 4 bases and J by 2 bases, with 8 bases between the two germline ends. CDR3 length equals 12 residues. CDR3 nucleotide sequence: TGCAGCGTTGGACAGGCTCAAGAGACCCAGTACTTC. Its translation: CSVGQAQETQYF.

This clonotype was detected ten times or more. As an off-target read in a library built for alpha chains, this beta chain has a frequency of little significance. The chain recombines TRBV4-3 with TRBJ1-2; TRBD1 matches 10 bases. This CDR3 spans 15 amino acids. Germline CDR1 and CDR2: LGHNA and YSLEER. Trimming removed 4 bases from V and 3 bases from J; junction bases left unmatched: 5. CDR3 bases: TGCGCCAGCAGCCCCGGGACAGGGGTTTACTATGGCTACACCTTC. It translates to CASSPGTGVYYGYTF.

This clonotype was counted at least ten times. This beta chain is a stray read from a library made for alpha chains; its abundance is not meaningful. CDR3 sequence reads: CASSSSGQGARQPQHF. The CDR3 region has the DNA TGTGCCAGCAGCTCCTCGGGACAGGGGGCAAGACAGCCCCAGCATTTT. The chain couples TRBV7-8 to TRBJ1-5, with 12 bases lining up with TRBD1. V gave up 4 bases and J gave up 7 bases; unmatched junction bases: 8. CDR3 length: 16 amino acids. Per germline, CDR1 SGHVS and CDR2 FQNEAQ.

This clonotype came up many times. As an off-target read in a library built for alpha chains, this beta chain has a frequency of little significance. The chain is built from TRBV6-2 or TRBV6-3 and TRBJ1-5, with 8 positions matching TRBD1. This CDR3 spans 18 amino acids. V lost 6 bases to trimming and J lost 4 bases; unmatched junction nucleotides: 17. CDR1 and CDR2 from the germline V gene are MNHEY and SVGEGT. In DNA, the CDR3 is TGTGCCAGCAGATCTAATAACGACAGGGGTTTTAATAATCAGCCCCAGCATTTT. This codes for CASRSNNDRGFNNQPQHF.

This clonotype was observed many times. Found in a library prepared for alpha chains, this beta chain is an off-target read, and its abundance has little meaning. This chain connects TRBV6-1 to TRBJ2-7; D is uncertain. Trimming left V 10 bases short and J 3 bases short, with 13 bases between. Germline V gene sequence: CDR1 MNHNS, CDR2 SASEGT. The CDR3 has 12 residues. For the CDR3, the DNA is TGTGCCACCACTTATGACCGCTACGAGCAGTACTTC. Protein product: CATTYDRYEQYF.

This clonotype appeared many times. Since it is a stray read in a library aimed at alpha chains, this beta chain has a size that is not meaningful. The rearrangement uses TRBV7-7 and TRBJ2-5; 11 bases match TRBD2. This CDR3 is built from 14 residues. Trimming removed 3 bases from V and 4 bases from J; junction bases left unmatched: 1. Per germline, CDR1 SSHAT and CDR2 FNYEAQ (reference sequence). The CDR3 DNA reads TGTGCCAGCAGCTTTGGACTAGCGGGAGAGACCCAGTACTTC. Protein: CASSFGLAGETQYF.

This clonotype was detected ten times or more. This beta chain is off target for a library built for alpha chains, so its abundance means little. The chain recombines TRBV12-3 or TRBV12-4 with TRBJ2-7; no definite D call. With 2 bases removed from V and 2 bases from J, the gap between germline ends came to 10 bases. The CDR3 has 14 amino acids. The CDR3 region has the DNA TGTGCCAGCAGTTTAAAGGGTACTCCCTACGAGCAGTACTTC. The encoded protein is CASSLKGTPYEQYF.

This clonotype was seen many times. Since it is a stray read in a library aimed at alpha chains, this beta chain has a size that is not meaningful. This chain connects TRBV7-2 to TRBJ1-1; weak D call: TRBD1 (5 bases). V was pared by 1 base and J by 7 bases, with 10 bases between. CDR1 is SGHTA and CDR2 is FQGNSA in the germline V gene. This CDR3 contains 13 residues. The CDR3 nucleotides read TGTGCCAGCAGCTTAGGACAGAGGGGTGAAGCTTTCTTT. Protein product: CASSLGQRGEAFF.

The sample holds many counts of this clonotype. This beta chain represents an off-target read in a library built for alpha chains; its size is of limited meaning. The chain links TRBV10-3 to TRBJ1-1, with 7 bases matching TRBD1. The trim removed 3 bases at V and 1 base at J, leaving 17 bases unmatched. The CDR3 contains 19 residues. Germline CDR1 reads ENHRY; CDR2 reads SYGVKD. CDR3 loop: CAISDRGFAQGVTNTEAFF. CDR3 coding DNA: TGTGCCATCAGTGATCGGGGTTTTGCTCAGGGGGTGACGAACACTGAAGCTTTCTTT.

Ten or more counts support this clonotype. A library made for alpha chains picked up this beta chain off target, so its size means little. CDR3 DNA sequence: TGTGCCAGCAGCTCCCCTAAGGCGGGGGGGCTGTACCATGAGCAGTTCTTC. Translating gives CASSSPKAGGLYHEQFF. The rearrangement links TRBV7-9 to TRBJ2-1; 9 bases agree with TRBD2. This CDR3 has 17 amino acids. From germline, CDR1 is SEHNR and CDR2 FQNEAQ (reference sequence). The trim removed 4 bases at V and 8 bases at J, leaving 15 bases unmatched.

In its sample, this clonotype was seen many times. This beta chain is off target for a library built for alpha chains, so its abundance means little. The chain couples TRBV7-2 to TRBJ2-3; TRBD2 matches 16 bases. The CDR3 extends over 17 amino acids. Germline V gives CDR1 SGHTA, CDR2 FQGNSA. The ends lost 1 base at V and 6 bases at J; junction bases unmatched: 4. This CDR3 is CASSLDPGLAGGDTQYF. CDR3 sequence (DNA): TGTGCCAGCAGCTTAGATCCGGGACTAGCGGGAGGGGATACGCAGTATTTT.

In the case of this clonotype: Because this beta chain is a stray read in a library intended to capture alpha chains, its abundance should not be given much weight. This chain links TRBV3-1 with TRBJ2-4; D is unresolved. The ends were cut back, 5 bases at V and 0 bases at J, with 8 bases in the middle. The length of the CDR3 is 14 residues. CDR1 and CDR2 (germline): LGHDT, YNNKEL (reference sequence). The CDR3 DNA reads as TGTGCCAGCAGCGCGAATGCAGCCAAAAACATTCAGTACTTC. Its protein product is CASSANAAKNIQYF.

This clonotype was seen ten or more times. In a library made to pick up alpha chains, this beta chain is a stray read with a size that means little. The chain combines TRBV7-9 with TRBJ2-1; maybe TRBD1 (5 bases). The CDR3 is 15 amino acids. Germline V gives CDR1 SEHNR, CDR2 FQNEAQ (reference sequence). V was cut by 3 bases and J by 8 bases, with 17 bases left in between. The CDR3 protein is CASSLYARTWDEQFF. The CDR3 DNA reads TGTGCCAGCAGCTTGTACGCCAGGACATGGGATGAGCAGTTCTTC.

This clonotype came up many times. Because the library targeted alpha chains, this beta chain is an off-target read whose size means little. V gene TRBV7-9 combines with J gene TRBJ1-3; possible D gene TRBD1, 5 bases. The CDR3 runs 18 residues. Germline V gene lookup returns CDR1 SEHNR and CDR2 FQNEAQ (reference sequence). V was clipped by 3 bases and J by 0 bases, with 18 bases between them. The CDR3 region has the DNA TGTGCCAGCAGCTTTGGGGCGGCGGGGAGATACTCTGGAAACACCATATATTTT. Translation gives CASSFGAAGRYSGNTIYF.

With respect to this clonotype: The size of this beta chain means little, since it is a stray read in a library made for alpha chains. The rearrangement links TRBV5-6 to TRBJ1-6; D ambiguous. This CDR3 spans 15 amino acids. The V gene's germline CDR1 is SGHDT and CDR2 YYEEEE. V was clipped by 3 bases and J by 2 bases, with 9 bases between them. CDR3 bases: TGTGCCAGCAGCTGGGTAAACACCTATAATTCACCCCTCCACTTT. This encodes CASSWVNTYNSPLHF.

This clonotype was recorded at least ten times. Within a library made for alpha chains, this beta chain is off target, and its count is uninformative. The chain couples TRBV20-1 to TRBJ2-5; D is unresolved. The V end lost 0 bases, the J end lost 5 bases, and 10 bases lay between the germline ends. In germline, CDR1 is DFQATT, CDR2 SNEGSKA (reference sequence). The CDR3 consists of 13 residues. The CDR3 loop reads CSARDRNMETQYF. In nucleotides, the CDR3 is TGCAGTGCTAGAGACAGGAATATGGAGACCCAGTACTTC.